Below are 30 T cell receptor beta chains sequenced from a single sample in a study of shared clonotypes between healthy human individuals. Clones were read by immunoSEQ multiplex PCR, and TCRdb kept only the in-frame ones, dropping some. This table holds hundreds of thousands of clones, less than 80% found once. Source material: memory CD4+ T cells sorted from blood. The subset is: CD45RA-negative fraction. The source of these receptors is a woman between 25 and 40 years old in good health.

The CDR3 reads CASSYGDRGNYGYTF. CDR3 DNA: TGTGCCAGCAGTTACGGGGACAGGGGAAACTATGGCTACACCTTC. The rearrangement joins TRBV6-6 to TRBJ1-2, with 10 bases lining up with TRBD1. This CDR3 has 15 residues. V was clipped by 2 bases and J by 2 bases; unmatched bases: 2. Germline lookup yields CDR1 MNHNY and CDR2 SVGAGI (reference sequence).

The rearrangement joins TRBV7-2 to TRBJ2-7; TRBD1 matches 8 bases. CDR1 is SGHTA and CDR2 is FQGNSA in the germline V gene. J gave up 5 bases and V 5 bases, and 17 bases lay outside the gene matches. This CDR3 region has 17 residues. CDR3 nucleotides: TGTGCCAGCAGCCCCCCTATTGACAGGGGACTGGCCCACGAGCAGTACTTC. Encoded protein: CASSPPIDRGLAHEQYF. The entire variable domain, with the rest obtained from reference TRBV7-2 and TRBJ2-7, is as follows: GAGVSQSPSNKVTEKGKDVELRCDPISGHTALYWYRQSLGQGLEFLIYFQGNSAPDKSGLPSDRFSAERTGGSVSTLTIQRTQQEDSAVYLCASSPPIDRGLAHEQYFGPGTRLTVT.

The V and J genes are TRBV6-1 and TRBJ2-3, with no clear D. The germline gives CDR1 MNHNS, CDR2 SASEGT. The CDR3 totals 14 residues. The V end lost 1 base, the J end lost 6 bases, and 11 bases lay between the germline ends. CDR3 residues: CASSEGDSRDTQYF. CDR3 coding DNA: TGTGCCAGCAGTGAAGGTGACTCCAGGGATACGCAGTATTTT.

This clone was seen more than once but under ten times. V usage is TRBV6-1 and J usage is TRBJ2-3; 7 bases map to TRBD2. The CDR3 covers 14 residues. The germline CDR1 and CDR2 sequences are MNHNS and SASEGT. V lost 6 bases, J lost 3 bases, and 6 bases stayed unmatched. CDR3 residues: CASRAGLSTDTQYF. CDR3 DNA sequence: TGTGCCAGCAGAGCGGGACTAAGTACAGATACGCAGTATTTT.

The chain links TRBV4-1 to TRBJ1-5; TRBD1 matches at 9 bases. J lost 16 bases, V lost 3 bases, and 13 bases had no gene match. Germline CDR1 is MGHRA and CDR2 is YSYEKL. The CDR3 sequence is 14 residues long. The CDR3 DNA follows: TGCGCCAGCAGCCAGGGACAGGGTCCAACTATCCTCCATTTT. Translating gives CASSQGQGPTILHF.

V and J are TRBV6-4 and TRBJ2-2, with TRBD2 identical over 8 bases. V shed 3 bases, J shed 6 bases, and the junction held 9 bases outside the gene matches. There are 16 residues in the CDR3. CDR1 is MRHNA, CDR2 SNTAGT, per germline. CDR3 loop: CASSDQAGVRAGELFF. CDR3 DNA sequence: TGTGCCAGCAGTGATCAAGCGGGAGTTAGAGCCGGGGAGCTGTTTTTT.

As to this clone: A far larger clone lies a single base away; this is likely a read error. The CDR3 ends on some other residue instead of the conserved phenylalanine or tryptophan, so this is likely a read error. The DNA is omitted, as the CDR3 cannot be located on it reliably, and the CDR3 follows TCRdb's listing. V usage is TRBV20-1 and J usage is TRBJ1-1. The V gene's germline CDR1 is DFQATT and CDR2 SNEGSKA (reference sequence). A total of 9 residues make up the CDR3, ends included. CDR3 residues: CSARDGTPS.

The J gene is TRBJ1-2, the V gene TRBV6-1; perhaps TRBD1 as D (5 bases). CDR3 size: 16 residues. Germline assignment: CDR1 MNHNS and CDR2 SASEGT. Between the trimmed V and J ends, which lost 4 bases and 4 bases, there was a span of 19 bases. The CDR3 DNA follows: TGTGCCAGCAGTGGCCCAGCAGGGCCTTGGGGCTATGGCTACACCTTC. This translates into CASSGPAGPWGYGYTF.

This clone is a singleton in its sample. V and J are TRBV28 and TRBJ2-7; D possibly corresponds to TRBD2 (6 bases). The germline V gene has CDR1 MDHEN and CDR2 SYDVKM. V shed 5 bases and J shed 0 bases, with 14 bases lying between them. The CDR3 is 15 amino acids. CDR3: CASSPLGGTSYEQYF. The CDR3 bases are TGTGCCAGCAGTCCGCTGGGCGGGACCTCCTACGAGCAGTACTTC.

This chain links TRBV2 with TRBJ2-3; maybe TRBD1 (6 bases). CDR1 and CDR2 from the germline V gene are SNHLY and FYNNEI. V lost 7 bases and J 0 bases, leaving 11 bases between the germline ends. The CDR3 has 14 amino acids. CDR3 coding DNA: TGTGCCAGCACTGGGGACATGAGCACAGATACGCAGTATTTT. Its protein is CASTGDMSTDTQYF.

This rearrangement joins TRBV28 to TRBJ2-5, with D perhaps matching TRBD2 (5 bases). The CDR3 contains 12 residues. Trimming cost V 7 bases and J 0 bases, with 6 bases left between them. Germline CDR1 MDHEN, CDR2 SYDVKM. Here the CDR3 reads CASKLDQETQYF. As DNA, the CDR3 is TGTGCCAGCAAACTAGACCAAGAGACCCAGTACTTC.

This chain links TRBV6-1 with TRBJ1-5, with D maybe TRBD1 (5 bases). V lost 1 base to trimming and J lost 1 base, with 11 bases between them. CDR3 length: 16 residues. Germline values: CDR1 MNHNS, CDR2 SASEGT. CDR3 sequence reads: CASSEVAGLSNQPQHF. CDR3 in DNA: TGTGCCAGCAGTGAAGTGGCAGGGTTAAGCAATCAGCCCCAGCATTTT.

This chain uses TRBV29-1 with TRBJ2-1; TRBD1 agrees at 8 bases. The J segment lost 7 bases and the V segment lost 7 bases, leaving 9 bases of the junction unmatched. Germline V gene data show CDR1 as SQVTM and CDR2 as ANQGSEA. This CDR3 is built from 13 residues. CDR3 sequence reads: CSGARTGTNEQFF. CDR3 nucleotide sequence: TGCAGCGGGGCTCGGACAGGGACGAATGAGCAGTTCTTC.

The chain has TRBV6-1 and TRBJ1-3; a possible D gene is TRBD1 (6 bases). Germline CDR1 and CDR2: MNHNS and SASEGT. V was cut by 1 base and J by 2 bases, with 9 bases left in between. The CDR3 sequence is 15 residues long. CDR3 region: CASSEGAGAGNTIYF. In nucleotides, the CDR3 is TGTGCCAGCAGTGAAGGAGCAGGGGCTGGAAACACCATATATTTT.

About this clone itself: The identical CDR3 is also encoded by other nucleotide sequences in the sample. The V gene is TRBV29-1, the J gene TRBJ1-1; D is undetermined. The V end lost 4 bases, the J end lost 0 bases, and 6 bases lay between the germline ends. Germline V gene lookup returns CDR1 SQVTM and CDR2 ANQGSEA. This CDR3 is 12 amino acids long. Written as DNA, the CDR3 is TGCAGCGTTGGACGGATGAACACTGAAGCTTTCTTT. Amino acids: CSVGRMNTEAFF.

The chain has TRBV30 and TRBJ1-5; TRBD1 matches 7 bases. Germline V gene lookup returns CDR1 GTSNPN and CDR2 SVGIG (reference sequence). This CDR3 comprises 14 residues. V shed 4 bases and J 5 bases; nucleotides not matched to a gene: 8. CDR3 coding DNA: TGTGCCTGGACTCCCAGGGGGGTGGATCAGCCCCAGCATTTT. Translating gives CAWTPRGVDQPQHF.

This chain joins TRBV5-4 and TRBJ2-3; 14 nucleotides align to TRBD2. This CDR3 comprises 17 residues. Trimming removed 3 bases from V and 4 bases from J; junction bases left unmatched: 7. The germline V gene encodes CDR1 SGHNT and CDR2 YYREEE (reference sequence). The CDR3 DNA reads as TGTGCCAGCAGCTGGGGGACTAGCGGGAGTCGCCCAGATACGCAGTATTTT. Protein: CASSWGTSGSRPDTQYF.

The chain is built from TRBV2 and TRBJ2-2; 10 nucleotides agree with TRBD2. The CDR3 runs to 16 residues. Trimming at V came to 6 bases and at J to 5 bases, leaving 9 bases not matched to a gene. CDR1 and CDR2 (germline): SNHLY, FYNNEI. For the CDR3, the DNA is TGTGCCAGCAGATTACTAGCGGGAACTTCGACCGGGGAGCTGTTTTTT. Amino acids: CASRLLAGTSTGELFF. Combining the CDR3 with reference TRBV2 and TRBJ2-2 gives the whole variable domain EPEVTQTPSHQVTQMGQEVILRCVPISNHLYFYWYRQILGQKVEFLVSFYNNEISEKSEIFDDQFSVERPDGSNFTLKIRSTKLEDSAMYFCASRLLAGTSTGELFFGEGSRLTVL.

This rearrangement joins TRBV2 to TRBJ2-2; 8 bases fit TRBD2. With 7 bases clipped from V and 2 bases from J, the junction kept 3 bases outside the gene matches. Germline lookup yields CDR1 SNHLY and CDR2 FYNNEI. The CDR3 spans 14 residues. The CDR3 region has the DNA TGTGCCAGCACACTAGCGGTTAACACCGGGGAGCTGTTTTTT. Protein: CASTLAVNTGELFF. Full variable domain (outside the CDR3, taken from reference TRBV2 and TRBJ2-2): EPEVTQTPSHQVTQMGQEVILRCVPISNHLYFYWYRQILGQKVEFLVSFYNNEISEKSEIFDDQFSVERPDGSNFTLKIRSTKLEDSAMYFCASTLAVNTGELFFGEGSRLTVL.

The chain combines TRBV25-1 with TRBJ1-2; the D gene is possibly TRBD1 (5 bases). The CDR3 consists of 15 residues. From germline, CDR1 is MGHDK and CDR2 SYGVNS. Between the trimmed V and J ends, which lost 8 bases and 0 bases, there was a span of 16 bases. The CDR3, as DNA: TGTGCCAGCGCCCCCGGGGGGTGGACTAACTATGGCTACACCTTC. Its protein product is CASAPGGWTNYGYTF.

V and J are TRBV7-8 and TRBJ2-1; 7 positions match TRBD2. Germline V gene data show CDR1 as SGHVS and CDR2 as FQNEAQ. The CDR3 is made up of 15 amino acids. Trimming at V came to 8 bases and at J to 5 bases, leaving 12 bases not matched to a gene. The CDR3 is CASSWGGSRNNEQFF. The CDR3 region has the DNA TGTGCCAGCTCGTGGGGAGGGAGTAGGAACAATGAGCAGTTCTTC.

This rearrangement joins TRBV11-1 to TRBJ2-1, with unresolved D. Germline CDR1 reads SGHAT; CDR2 reads FQDESV (reference sequence). V was trimmed by 1 base and J by 0 bases, leaving 7 bases between them. The CDR3 length is 15 residues. CDR3 protein: CASSLDRGSYNEQFF. DNA of the CDR3: TGTGCCAGCAGCTTAGATCGCGGCTCCTACAATGAGCAGTTCTTC. Based on the CDR3 plus reference TRBV11-1 and TRBJ2-1, the full variable domain is EAEVAQSPRYKITEKSQAVAFWCDPISGHATLYWYRQILGQGPELLVQFQDESVVDDSQLPKDRFSAERLKGVDSTLKIQPAELGDSAMYLCASSLDRGSYNEQFFGPGTRLTVL.

This chain uses TRBV11-2 with TRBJ2-1, with 8 bases that match TRBD2. Germline trimming cut 4 bases from V and 3 bases from J; bases unmatched to any gene: 8. CDR3 length: 16 residues. Germline values: CDR1 SGHAT, CDR2 FQNNGV. The CDR3 spells CASSSGSGSVYNEQFF. The CDR3, as DNA: TGTGCCAGCAGCTCGGGGAGCGGGAGTGTCTACAATGAGCAGTTCTTC.

A few counts support this clone. The chain has TRBV7-2 and TRBJ2-5, with 10 nucleotides matching TRBD2. After removal of 7 bases from V and 4 bases from J, the junction contained 15 bases not matched to a gene. Germline V CDR1 and CDR2: SGHTA, FQGNSA. The CDR3 contains 17 residues. CDR3 DNA: TGTGCCAGCACCCTAATCCAGGCTAGCGGGAGTATAGAGACCCAGTACTTC. Protein sequence: CASTLIQASGSIETQYF.

This chain links TRBV27 with TRBJ1-4; unclear D gene. In germline, CDR1 is MNHEY, CDR2 SMNVEV (reference sequence). The germline V and J ends were trimmed by 3 bases and 11 bases, with 10 bases remaining between them. The CDR3 is made up of 12 amino acids. The CDR3 protein is CASSFTVGKLFF. CDR3 bases: TGTGCCAGCAGTTTCACGGTTGGCAAACTGTTTTTT.

V gene TRBV18 combines with J gene TRBJ2-7; 10 bases line up with TRBD2. With V trimmed by 4 bases and J by 0 bases, 6 bases remained unmatched. Germline CDR1 reads KGHSH; CDR2 reads LQKENI. This CDR3 contains 16 residues. The CDR3 DNA is TGTGCCAGCTCACAATATAGCGGGAGGACCTCCTACGAGCAGTACTTC. It is translated as CASSQYSGRTSYEQYF.

The chain is built from TRBV7-2 and TRBJ2-3, with unresolved D. The length of the CDR3 is 12 residues. Trimming stripped 1 base from V and 10 bases from J, with 9 bases between. Germline values: CDR1 SGHTA, CDR2 FQGNSA. DNA for the CDR3: TGTGCCAGCAGCTTAGTTCAGTATGCGCAGTATTTT. This translates into CASSLVQYAQYF. The full variable domain, in which reference TRBV7-2 and TRBJ2-3 provide the parts outside the CDR3, is GAGVSQSPSNKVTEKGKDVELRCDPISGHTALYWYRQSLGQGLEFLIYFQGNSAPDKSGLPSDRFSAERTGGSVSTLTIQRTQQEDSAVYLCASSLVQYAQYFGPGTRLTVL.

This rearrangement joins TRBV29-1 to TRBJ2-1; perhaps TRBD1 as D (5 bases). The CDR3 extends over 12 amino acids. With 3 bases removed from V and 7 bases from J, the gap between germline ends came to 10 bases. Germline V CDR1 and CDR2: SQVTM, ANQGSEA. The CDR3 DNA reads as TGCAGCGTTGAGTACAGGCGTAATGAGCAGTTCTTC. It translates to CSVEYRRNEQFF.

The sample holds a few counts of this clone. The CDR3 DNA reads TGTGCCAGCGGGAGATTCATGAACACTGAAGCTTTCTTT. Its protein is CASGRFMNTEAFF. The J gene is TRBJ1-1, the V gene TRBV2, with unresolved D. This CDR3 is 13 amino acids long. Deletions cut 8 bases from V and 0 bases from J, with 10 bases between. Per the germline V gene, CDR1 is SNHLY and CDR2 is FYNNEI.

The genes are TRBV29-1 and TRBJ1-4; 8 bases map to TRBD1. CDR3 length equals 13 residues. Germline CDR1 is SQVTM and CDR2 is ANQGSEA. The V segment lost 7 bases and the J segment 10 bases; nucleotides outside the gene matches: 11. The CDR3 nucleotides are TGCAGCGGGGGACAGGCGGTAGGGGCAAAACTGTTTTTT. Its translation is CSGGQAVGAKLFF.